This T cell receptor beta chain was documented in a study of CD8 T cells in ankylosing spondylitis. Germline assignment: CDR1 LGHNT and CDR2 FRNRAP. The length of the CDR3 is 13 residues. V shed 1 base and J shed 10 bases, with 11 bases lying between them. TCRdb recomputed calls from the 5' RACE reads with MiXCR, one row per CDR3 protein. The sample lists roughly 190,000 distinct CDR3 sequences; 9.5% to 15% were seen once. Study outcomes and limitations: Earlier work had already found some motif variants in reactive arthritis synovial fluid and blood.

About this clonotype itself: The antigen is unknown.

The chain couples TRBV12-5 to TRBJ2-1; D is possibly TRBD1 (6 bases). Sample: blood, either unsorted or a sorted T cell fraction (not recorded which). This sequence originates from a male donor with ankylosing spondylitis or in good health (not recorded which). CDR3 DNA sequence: TGTGCTAGTGGTTTGGGATACAGGGAGGAGCAGTTCTTC. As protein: CASGLGYREEQFF.